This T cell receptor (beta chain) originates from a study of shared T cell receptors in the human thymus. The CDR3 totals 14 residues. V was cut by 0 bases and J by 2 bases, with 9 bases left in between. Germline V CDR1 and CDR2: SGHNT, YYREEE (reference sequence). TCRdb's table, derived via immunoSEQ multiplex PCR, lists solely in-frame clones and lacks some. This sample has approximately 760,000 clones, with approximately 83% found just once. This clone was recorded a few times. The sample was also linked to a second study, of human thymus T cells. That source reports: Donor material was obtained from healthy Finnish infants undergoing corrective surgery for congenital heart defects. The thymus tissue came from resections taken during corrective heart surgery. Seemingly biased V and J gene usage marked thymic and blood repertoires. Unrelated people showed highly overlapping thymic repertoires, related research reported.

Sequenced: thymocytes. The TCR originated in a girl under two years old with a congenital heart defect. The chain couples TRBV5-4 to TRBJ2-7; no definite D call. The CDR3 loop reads CASSLGPGPYEQYF. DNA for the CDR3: TGTGCCAGCAGCTTGGGGCCAGGCCCCTACGAGCAGTACTTC.